The 15 T cell receptor beta chains below were found in one sample sequenced in a study of long-term antiretroviral therapy in people with HIV. The immunoSEQ assay was v3.0, run at survey level. TCRdb keeps only in-frame clones here, not all; method: immunoSEQ multiplex PCR. The data show 26,000 or so clones, 82% seen once. The sequences come from unsorted PBMCs, collected 0.8 years before starting antiretroviral therapy. The receptor set was obtained from a man younger than 35 with HIV.

The CDR3 DNA reads TGTGCCAGTAGTCCTCGGACTAGCGGGAGACGTGGGACCCAGTACTTC. Translation: CASSPRTSGRRGTQYF. The chain uses TRBV19 and TRBJ2-5; 13 positions agree with TRBD2. This CDR3 is built from 16 residues. Germline assignment: CDR1 LNHDA and CDR2 SQIVND (reference sequence). Trimming removed 5 bases from V and 7 bases from J; junction bases left unmatched: 10.

The chain uses TRBV28 and TRBJ2-2; TRBD1 agrees at 9 bases. V dropped 10 bases and J dropped 6; count of bases not matched to a gene: 12. Germline V lookup: CDR1 MDHEN, CDR2 SYDVKM. The CDR3 loop spans 15 amino acids. CDR3 protein: CAKRTGVGLAGELFF. The CDR3 bases are TGTGCCAAGCGGACAGGGGTTGGATTGGCCGGGGAGCTGTTTTTT.

This clone came up once. The chain combines TRBV5-1 with TRBJ2-7, with a possible D match to TRBD1 (5 bases). The CDR3 contains 13 residues. Between the trimmed V and J ends, which lost 1 base and 3 bases, there was a span of 8 bases. Germline V gene sequence: CDR1 SGHRS, CDR2 YFSETQ. CDR3 protein: CASSLRTNYEQYF. In DNA form, the CDR3 reads TGCGCCAGCAGCTTGAGGACAAACTACGAGCAGTACTTC.

This clone was recorded a few times. The V gene is TRBV7-3, the J gene TRBJ2-7, with TRBD2 matching over 12 bases. Germline CDR1 reads SGHTA; CDR2 reads FQGTGA. The CDR3 consists of 15 residues. V dropped 1 base and J dropped 2; count of bases not matched to a gene: 0. The CDR3 region is CASSLRTSGTYEQYF. CDR3 nucleotides: TGTGCCAGCAGCTTAAGGACTAGCGGGACCTACGAGCAGTACTTC.

This clone was recorded only once. The genes are TRBV7-3 and TRBJ2-1; possibly TRBD2 for D (5 bases). Between the trimmed V and J ends, which lost 1 base and 0 bases, there was a span of 19 bases. The CDR3 length is 19 residues. Germline V gives CDR1 SGHTA, CDR2 FQGTGA. CDR3 in DNA: TGTGCCAGCAGCTTAATTCCGGGAAGTGGCGGGTTCTCCTACAATGAGCAGTTCTTC. Translating gives CASSLIPGSGGFSYNEQFF.

This chain connects TRBV15 to TRBJ1-1, with a weak D call TRBD1 (5 bases). Germline assignment: CDR1 LNHNV and CDR2 YYDKDF (reference sequence). CDR3 length: 14 amino acids. V lost 1 base and J 6 bases, leaving 12 bases between the germline ends. CDR3 DNA sequence: TGTGCCACCAGCAGAGCTCAGGGAAAAGCTGAAGCTTTCTTT. As protein: CATSRAQGKAEAFF.

The chain employs TRBV5-4 and TRBJ2-2, with a weak D call TRBD1 (6 bases). The CDR3 totals 16 residues. Looked up from germline, CDR1 is SGHNT and CDR2 is YYREEE (reference sequence). Trimming took off 4 bases at V and 1 base at J, with 14 bases between the two ends. The CDR3 spells CASSPGTPMNTGELFF. The CDR3 bases are TGTGCCAGCAGCCCCGGGACACCCATGAACACCGGGGAGCTGTTTTTT.

This chain uses TRBV27 with TRBJ2-3, with 7 bases identical to TRBD2. Germline assignment: CDR1 MNHEY and CDR2 SMNVEV (reference sequence). Trimming took 0 bases from V and 4 from J; bases not matched to a gene: 7. CDR3 length: 16 residues. DNA for the CDR3: TGTGCCAGCAGTTTATCGTTGCGGGAGAAATCAGATACGCAGTATTTT. It encodes CASSLSLREKSDTQYF.

V usage is TRBV6-1 and J usage is TRBJ2-3; TRBD1 matches 9 bases. After removal of 1 base from V and 6 bases from J, the junction contained 2 bases not matched to a gene. The CDR3 sequence is 14 residues long. CDR1 and CDR2 from the germline V gene are MNHNS and SASEGT. CDR3 coding DNA: TGTGCCAGCAGTGAAGGGACAGGGGCGGATACGCAGTATTTT. It yields the protein CASSEGTGADTQYF.

The chain uses TRBV7-9 and TRBJ1-3, with a possible D match to TRBD1 (6 bases). The V gene lost 1 base and the J gene lost 7 bases, with 14 bases spanning the gap. This CDR3 has 15 residues. Germline lookup yields CDR1 SEHNR and CDR2 FQNEAQ (reference sequence). The CDR3, as DNA: TGTGCCAGCAGCTTAGTGAGAGGGGGGCGTAACACCATATATTTT. It codes for CASSLVRGGRNTIYF. Supplemented by reference TRBV7-9 and TRBJ1-3, the full variable domain reads DTGVSQNPRHKITKRGQNVTFRCDPISEHNRLYWYRQTLGQGPEFLTYFQNEAQLEKSRLLSDRFSAERPKGSFSTLEIQRTEQGDSAMYLCASSLVRGGRNTIYFGEGSWLTVV.

V usage is TRBV19 and J usage is TRBJ1-1, with TRBD1 matching 8 bases. Germline V lookup: CDR1 LNHDA, CDR2 SQIVND (reference sequence). This CDR3 has 14 amino acids. J lost 5 bases, V lost 6 bases, and 8 bases had no gene match. The CDR3 sequence is CASSTRTGKTEAFF. The CDR3 DNA reads TGTGCCAGTAGCACTCGGACAGGGAAGACTGAAGCTTTCTTT.

This chain connects TRBV28 to TRBJ2-2, with TRBD2 matching over 7 bases. The germline V gene encodes CDR1 MDHEN and CDR2 SYDVKM. The CDR3 has 17 amino acids. After removal of 4 bases from V and 0 bases from J, the junction contained 8 bases not matched to a gene. The CDR3, as DNA: TGTGCCAGCAGTTCCTATCCCGGGAGGACGAACACCGGGGAGCTGTTTTTT. Amino acids: CASSSYPGRTNTGELFF.

The J gene is TRBJ2-7, the V gene TRBV7-9, with 10 bases matching TRBD2. This CDR3 comprises 19 residues. Germline trimming cut 4 bases from V and 3 bases from J; bases unmatched to any gene: 18. Germline V gives CDR1 SEHNR, CDR2 FQNEAQ (reference sequence). CDR3 DNA sequence: TGTGCCAGCAGCTCCCGACAGGGTAGGCCTAGCGGGAGCCTCTACGAGCAGTACTTC. It codes for CASSSRQGRPSGSLYEQYF.

The chain couples TRBV6-1 to TRBJ2-4; the D is unclear. Trimming pared 3 bases from V and 1 base from J, leaving 10 bases between. CDR3 length: 15 residues. Germline lookup yields CDR1 MNHNS and CDR2 SASEGT. This chain's CDR3 is CASSDHRVAKNIQYF. CDR3 coding DNA: TGTGCCAGCAGTGATCATAGGGTGGCCAAAAACATTCAGTACTTC.

The rearrangement links TRBV6-6 to TRBJ1-2; D might be TRBD1 (6 bases). Trimming shortened V by 7 bases and J by 4 bases, and 16 bases separated the two germline ends. There are 14 residues in the CDR3. Germline loops: CDR1 MNHNY, CDR2 SVGAGI (reference sequence). This CDR3 is CASKRQAGFYGYTF. The CDR3 DNA is TGTGCCAGCAAGAGACAGGCCGGATTCTATGGCTACACCTTC.